The 5 T cell receptor beta chains below were found in one sample sequenced in a study of cytomegalovirus exposure and HLA in healthy donors (dated by TCRdb to the late 2010s). The receptor library was made with the immunoSEQ multiplex PCR assay. Drawn from immuneACCESS, this table holds only the in-frame rearrangements with V and J called that TCRdb kept. Clones are partly lost; checked studies trace under half to an unresolved V gene and leave the rest unexplained. The sample contains more than 100,000 clones, approximately 90% of them found a single time. The top ten clones comprise more than 5% of the sample. What was sequenced was PBMCs. The receptors originated from a woman under 30 in good health and CMV-seropositive.

V usage is TRBV27 and J usage is TRBJ2-1; TRBD2 matches 9 bases. The germline CDR1 and CDR2 sequences are MNHEY and SMNVEV (reference sequence). This CDR3 contains 16 residues. The J segment lost 3 bases and the V segment lost 5 bases, leaving 8 bases of the junction unmatched. The CDR3 loop is CASSPIAGAYYNEQFF. CDR3 nucleotide sequence: TGTGCCAGCAGTCCGATAGCGGGAGCGTACTACAATGAGCAGTTCTTC.

The gene calls are TRBV19 and TRBJ2-3; 8 nucleotides align to TRBD2. Germline CDR1 is LNHDA and CDR2 is SQIVND (reference sequence). The CDR3 sequence is 15 residues long. The V segment lost 4 bases and the J segment 5 bases; nucleotides outside the gene matches: 8. In DNA form, the CDR3 reads TGTGCCAGTAGTAGCCCTTCCGGGAGGGTAGATACGCAGTATTTT. Its protein is CASSSPSGRVDTQYF.

This chain links TRBV2 with TRBJ2-7, with 10 bases identical to TRBD2. CDR1 is SNHLY and CDR2 is FYNNEI in the germline V gene. The CDR3 is 17 residues long. V was pared by 1 base and J by 0 bases, with 6 bases of the junction left unmatched. This CDR3 is CASSEGGTSEYSYEQYF. The CDR3, as DNA: TGTGCCAGCAGTGAAGGAGGGACTAGCGAATACTCCTACGAGCAGTACTTC.

The chain employs TRBV10-3 and TRBJ2-7, with a tentative D call TRBD1 (5 bases). V gave up 0 bases and J gave up 0 bases, with 12 bases separating them. Germline V CDR1 and CDR2: ENHRY, SYGVKD. The CDR3 is 16 amino acids. CDR3 DNA sequence: TGTGCCATCAGTGAGTCGGTAGGGGTGGTCTCCTACGAGCAGTACTTC. Translated, it gives CAISESVGVVSYEQYF.

The V gene is TRBV18, the J gene TRBJ2-3; 10 bases map to TRBD1. The germline gives CDR1 KGHSH, CDR2 LQKENI. After removal of 8 bases from V and 9 bases from J, the junction contained 14 bases not matched to a gene. The length of the CDR3 is 15 residues. As DNA, the CDR3 is TGTGCCAGCCGCCCCGGGACAGGGGAGGCCGGAACGCAGTATTTT. Translating gives CASRPGTGEAGTQYF.